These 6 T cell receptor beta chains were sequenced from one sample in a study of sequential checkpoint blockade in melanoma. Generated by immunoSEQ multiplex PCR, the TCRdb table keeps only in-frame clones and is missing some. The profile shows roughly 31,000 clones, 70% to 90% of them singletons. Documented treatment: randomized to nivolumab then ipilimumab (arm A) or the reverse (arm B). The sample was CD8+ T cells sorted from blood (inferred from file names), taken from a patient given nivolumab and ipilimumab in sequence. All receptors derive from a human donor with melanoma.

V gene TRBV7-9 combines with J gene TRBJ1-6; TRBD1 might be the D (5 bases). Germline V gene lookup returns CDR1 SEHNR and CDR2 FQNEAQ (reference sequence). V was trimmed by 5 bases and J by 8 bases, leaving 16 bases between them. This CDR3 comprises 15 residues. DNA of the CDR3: TGTGCCAGCAGCCCATTTCTGGGGGGTGATTCACCCCTCCACTTT. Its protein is CASSPFLGGDSPLHF.

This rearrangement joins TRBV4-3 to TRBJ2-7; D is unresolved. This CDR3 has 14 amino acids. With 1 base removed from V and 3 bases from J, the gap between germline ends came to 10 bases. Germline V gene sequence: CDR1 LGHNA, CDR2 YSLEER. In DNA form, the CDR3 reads TGCGCCAGCAGCCAAGTAGGCAGCGTCTACGAGCAGTACTTC. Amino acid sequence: CASSQVGSVYEQYF.

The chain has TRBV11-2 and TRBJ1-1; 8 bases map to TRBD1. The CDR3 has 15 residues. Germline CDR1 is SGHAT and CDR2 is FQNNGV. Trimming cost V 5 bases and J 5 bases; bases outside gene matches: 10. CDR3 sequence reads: CASSPQGARGTEAFF. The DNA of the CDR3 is TGTGCCAGCAGCCCGCAGGGGGCGAGGGGAACTGAAGCTTTCTTT.

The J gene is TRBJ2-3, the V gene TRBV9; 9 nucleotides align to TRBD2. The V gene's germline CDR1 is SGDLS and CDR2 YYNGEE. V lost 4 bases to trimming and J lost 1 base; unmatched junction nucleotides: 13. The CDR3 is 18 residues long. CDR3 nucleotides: TGTGCCAGCAGCCCGAAGGGGATAGCGGGGGCCCGCACAGATACGCAGTATTTT. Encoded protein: CASSPKGIAGARTDTQYF.

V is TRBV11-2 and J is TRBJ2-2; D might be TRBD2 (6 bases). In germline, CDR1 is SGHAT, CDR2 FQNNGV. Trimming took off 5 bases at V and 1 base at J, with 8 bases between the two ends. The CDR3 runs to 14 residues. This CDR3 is CASSLGGNTGELFF. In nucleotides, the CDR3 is TGTGCCAGCAGCCTGGGGGGGAACACCGGGGAGCTGTTTTTT.

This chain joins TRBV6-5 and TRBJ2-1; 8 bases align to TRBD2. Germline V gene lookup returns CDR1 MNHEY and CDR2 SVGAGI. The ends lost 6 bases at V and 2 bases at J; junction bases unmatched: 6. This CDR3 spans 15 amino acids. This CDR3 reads CASSFTSGPYNEQFF. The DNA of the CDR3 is TGTGCCAGCAGCTTTACTAGCGGACCCTACAATGAGCAGTTCTTC.